This T cell receptor beta chain is drawn from a study of T cell changes during pregnancy in multiple sclerosis. The repertoire was sequenced with immunoSEQ multiplex PCR; TCRdb's copy has only in-frame clones and lacks some. Of around 88,000 clones listed, roughly 94% are singletons. V lost 4 bases, J lost 7 bases, and 8 bases stayed unmatched. The CDR3 is 15 amino acids. CDR1 is MNHNY and CDR2 is SVGAGI in the germline V gene (reference sequence). The sequence came from a female donor in good health, enrolled as a control in a pregnancy study. This specimen was peripheral blood, taken after pregnancy. This chain joins TRBV6-6 and TRBJ1-4, with 8 bases identical to TRBD1. The CDR3 DNA reads TGTGCCAGCAGTTCACAGGGGGGGCGCCCTGAAAAACTGTTTTTT. Its protein is CASSSQGGRPEKLFF.